This T cell receptor (beta chain) was identified in a study of cytomegalovirus exposure and HLA in healthy donors. V was pared by 5 bases and J by 4 bases, with 14 bases between. Germline V gene data show CDR1 as LNHDA and CDR2 as SQIVND (reference sequence). There are 14 residues in the CDR3. As for the donors, each was a healthy bone marrow donor. Study findings and constraints: The study flagged some 170 TCR beta chains as cytomegalovirus-associated. In a later analysis, a missense DCLRE1C variant was linked to TCR beta V- and J-gene trimming.

PCR was performed using 60 Vbeta and 13 Jbeta primers. Authors' data handling: In a later analysis, tens of millions of unique TCR beta chains included roughly 11 million shared by two or more donors. Measured with immunoSEQ multiplex PCR; TCRdb has only the in-frame clones, and not every one. That table is the source of V, J and clone size, and D and trimming were worked out from the DNA. Of 120,000 to 150,000 clones in the sample, 60% to 80% were seen once. This clone has only one observation. What it recognizes is unknown. The specimen was PBMCs. This TCR was recovered from a woman aged 45-59 years in good health and CMV-seronegative. The chain recombines TRBV19 with TRBJ1-1; D uncertain. CDR3 nucleotide sequence: TGTGCCAGTAGTCTTCGGGGAGTAGGCACTGAAGCTTTCTTT. Its translation: CASSLRGVGTEAFF.